Sequencing of this T cell receptor (beta chain) was carried out in a study of blood T cell repertoires in COVID-19. Study-wide context: Samples came from the United States, Italy and Spain, spanning acute and convalescent COVID-19. T cells, B-cell-depleted T cells, or PBMCs supplied cDNA or gDNA.

In the original workflow: Amplification with reference gene primers provided the estimates of nucleated cell counts. TCRdb keeps only in-frame clones here, not all; method: immunoSEQ multiplex PCR. V and J calls and clone size come straight from that table; D and trimming were deduced from the DNA. Of approximately 300,000 clones detected, approximately 92% appear once; the ten largest clones hold approximately 18%. The CDR3 spans 13 residues. The germline V gene has CDR1 SQVTM and CDR2 ANQGSEA. Between the trimmed V and J ends, which lost 8 bases and 0 bases, there was a span of 13 bases. Recruitment covered about 25 US areas and drew participants whose ages spanned roughly 18 to 100 years.

The clonotype comes from a woman in her 30s who had recovered from COVID-19. This chain links TRBV29-1 with TRBJ1-2; D uncertain. Sequenced: PBMCs or T cells enriched from blood (not recorded which). The CDR3 here is CSCVREANYGYTF. CDR3 nucleotide sequence: TGCAGCTGCGTGAGGGAGGCTAACTATGGCTACACCTTC.